This T cell receptor (beta chain) is from a study of early T cells in non-severe SARS-CoV-2 infection. Across the study: Unsorted whole blood bulk RNA was sequenced, with unpaired chains.

V was clipped by 0 bases and J by 5 bases, with 22 bases between them. The CDR3 covers 18 residues. CDR1 and CDR2 from the germline V gene are ENHRY and SYGVKD. Individual cDNA molecules were tagged with unique molecular identifiers, the study reported. TCRdb re-analysed the 5' RACE reads in MiXCR, keeping a single row per CDR3 protein. The repertoire includes around 89,000 distinct CDR3 sequences, roughly 15% of them detected once, and 0.58% sits in the top ten. Points from the study as a whole: VDJdb matching skewed toward anti-spike CD8 responses, missing private and CD4 specificities.

This clonotype was counted at least ten times. Antigen: not known. This receptor was taken from an adult who was a healthcare worker with PCR-confirmed SARS-CoV-2 infection or an uninfected control (not recorded which). Input material: whole blood. This sequence joins TRBV10-3 and TRBJ1-2, with D possibly TRBD1 on 6 matching bases. The CDR3 DNA reads as TGTGCCATCAGTGAGTCTGGGGGGCGAGTGCCTGGGTTATATGGCTACACCTTC. It is translated as CAISESGGRVPGLYGYTF.